The TCR beta chain described here comes from a study of T cell clonotyping in hematopoietic cell transplantation. Libraries were prepared by immunoSEQ multiplex PCR; TCRdb keeps only in-frame clonotypes and omits some of them. The sample consists of about 41,000 clones, 85% of them appearing once. The table lists this clone with a count of one. Time point: recipient sample about 28 days before transplant, after cytoreduction. The germline V and J ends were trimmed by 7 bases and 0 bases, with 18 bases remaining between them. The germline V gene has CDR1 SQVTM and CDR2 ANQGSEA. The CDR3 runs to 15 residues.

The clonotype originates from a man in his 60s with acute myeloid leukemia. Some clones in this sample may be carry-over from other donors' samples. This specimen was peripheral blood mononuclear cells, taken before stem cell transplant. The chain carries TRBV29-1 and TRBJ1-2; TRBD1 might be the D (5 bases). Here the CDR3 reads CSGVEAGKANYGYTF. As DNA, the CDR3 is TGCAGCGGCGTGGAGGCAGGGAAAGCTAACTATGGCTACACCTTC.